These 23 T cell receptor beta chains share one sample of origin, sequenced in a study of spatial heterogeneity in lung cancer. Their recognized antigens are unknown. Documented time point: sample taken at primary tumor resection. Study-level findings and limits: Tumor mutation counts were tracked by expanded intratumoral alpha and beta TCR counts.

One entry per CDR3 protein, called by TCRdb with MiXCR from the 5' RACE reads. The table shows some 9,500 distinct CDR3 sequences, with roughly an eighth occurring only once. Sequencing used lung tumor tissue, obtained at surgery. All receptors derive from a male donor with early-stage non-small cell lung cancer.

This clonotype was seen repeatedly, ten times or more. This beta chain is a stray read from a library made for alpha chains; its abundance is not meaningful. The chain combines TRBV12-3 or TRBV12-4 with TRBJ2-1; weak D call: TRBD2 (6 bases). The CDR3 has 14 residues. Trimming shortened V by 6 bases and J by 6 bases, and 15 bases separated the two germline ends. The CDR3 coding sequence is TGTGCCAGCAGGGTTAGCGGATCGGCCAATGAGCAGTTCTTC. It translates to CASRVSGSANEQFF.

There are many counts of this clonotype. A library prepared for alpha chains yielded this beta chain as an off-target read; its size is of little meaning. This sequence joins TRBV28 and TRBJ2-2; D may be TRBD2 (5 bases). The CDR3 spans 15 residues. Germline V lookup: CDR1 MDHEN, CDR2 SYDVKM. The V end lost 3 bases, the J end lost 2 bases, and 10 bases lay between the germline ends. The CDR3 DNA reads as TGTGCCAGCAGTTTTCGGCTAGCAAACACCGGGGAGCTGTTTTTT. This translates into CASSFRLANTGELFF.

This clonotype was detected many times. This beta chain is an unintended read in a library built for alpha chains; its size means little. The chain combines TRBV27 with TRBJ2-2, with D maybe TRBD2 (6 bases). Trimming took off 6 bases at V and 2 bases at J, with 19 bases between the two ends. This CDR3 is built from 17 residues. Germline V CDR1 and CDR2: MNHEY, SMNVEV (reference sequence). Written as DNA, the CDR3 is TGTGCCAGCAGCCCCCTGTCTAGCGCGAGTAACACCGGGGAGCTGTTTTTT. Protein sequence: CASSPLSSASNTGELFF.

This clonotype was detected ten times or more. The library was designed around alpha chains, so this beta chain is a stray read whose abundance carries little weight. This rearrangement joins TRBV24-1 to TRBJ2-1; D gene unclear. CDR3 length: 14 residues. From germline, CDR1 is KGHDR and CDR2 SFDVKD. The ends were cut back, 5 bases at V and 0 bases at J, with 7 bases in the middle. CDR3 loop: CATSGAASYNEQFF. CDR3 DNA sequence: TGTGCCACCAGTGGGGCAGCCTCCTACAATGAGCAGTTCTTC.

Regarding this clonotype: This beta chain is a stray sequence in a library constructed for alpha chains; its clone size is not meaningful. This chain links TRBV4-3 with TRBJ1-6; no definite D call. Germline V gene sequence: CDR1 LGHNA, CDR2 YSLEER. V lost 0 bases and J lost 5, with 14 bases in between. The length of the CDR3 is 17 residues. CDR3 coding DNA: TGCGCCAGCAGCCAAGATCCCAGGACGGAAGATAATTCACCCCTCCACTTT. This translates into CASSQDPRTEDNSPLHF.

This clonotype was recorded many times. This beta chain lies outside the target of a library built for alpha chains; its clone size means little. The chain carries TRBV27 and TRBJ2-6; TRBD2 matches 12 bases. This CDR3 region has 19 residues. After removal of 5 bases from V and 0 bases from J, the junction contained 8 bases not matched to a gene. Germline V CDR1 and CDR2: MNHEY, SMNVEV (reference sequence). The CDR3 coding sequence is TGTGCCAGCAGTGCTCTAGCGGGAGGGCTCCCCTCTGGGGCCAACGTCCTGACTTTC. The encoded protein is CASSALAGGLPSGANVLTF.

A few counts support this clonotype. This beta chain came through as a stray read in a library set up for alpha chains, and its size says little. This sequence joins TRBV5-1 and TRBJ2-1, with 10 bases aligning to TRBD2. This CDR3 region has 17 residues. The germline gives CDR1 SGHRS, CDR2 YFSETQ. The V segment lost 3 bases and the J segment 4 bases; nucleotides outside the gene matches: 10. CDR3 protein: CASSSPPGLAHYNEQFF. The CDR3 DNA sequence: TGCGCCAGCAGCTCACCCCCGGGACTAGCGCATTACAATGAGCAGTTCTTC.

At least ten counts were recorded for this clonotype. Since the library was made to target alpha chains, this beta chain is a stray read and its abundance is not meaningful. The chain has TRBV20-1 and TRBJ2-7; tentatively, D is TRBD1 (5 bases). The CDR3 runs 14 residues. Trimming shortened V by 0 bases and J by 3 bases, and 12 bases separated the two germline ends. Germline V lookup: CDR1 DFQATT, CDR2 SNEGSKA (reference sequence). The CDR3 loop reads CSARDHRSHYEQYF. The CDR3 nucleotides are TGCAGTGCTAGAGATCACAGGAGCCACTACGAGCAGTACTTC.

This clonotype is labeled as medium-sized. This beta chain turned up in a library designed for alpha chains; as an off-target read, its abundance says little. This chain uses TRBV28 with TRBJ1-1; the match to TRBD1 covers 8 bases. This CDR3 contains 12 residues. CDR1 and CDR2 (germline): MDHEN, SYDVKM. Germline trimming cut 8 bases from V and 4 bases from J; bases unmatched to any gene: 3. For the CDR3, the DNA is TGTGCCAGCGCCACAGGGGGCACTGAAGCTTTCTTT. Translating gives CASATGGTEAFF. Drawing the rest from reference TRBV28 and TRBJ1-1, the complete variable domain is DVKVTQSSRYLVKRTGEKVFLECVQDMDHENMFWYRQDPGLGLRLIYFSYDVKMKEKGDIPEGYSVSREKKERFSLILESASTNQTSMYLCASATGGTEAFFGQGTRLTVV.

This clonotype occurred many times. Since the library was made to target alpha chains, this beta chain is a stray read and its abundance is not meaningful. This chain uses TRBV12-3 or TRBV12-4 with TRBJ1-2; possibly TRBD1 for D (6 bases). V lost 3 bases and J lost 2, with 13 bases in between. The CDR3 spans 15 residues. The DNA of the CDR3 is TGTGCCAGCAGTTTCCTCTATGGGGGCAACTATGGCTACACCTTC. Translation: CASSFLYGGNYGYTF.

This clonotype ranks as medium-sized (0.01 to 0.1%). Being off target in a library aimed at alpha chains, this beta chain has a size of little meaning. V usage is TRBV28 and J usage is TRBJ1-5, with D possibly matching TRBD1 (6 bases). CDR3 length equals 16 residues. Germline CDR1 reads MDHEN; CDR2 reads SYDVKM. Between the trimmed V and J ends, which lost 8 bases and 4 bases, there was a span of 21 bases. Here the CDR3 DNA reads TGTGCCAGCGTGAGCCTTACAGGGATTTGGAATCAGCCCCAGCATTTT. Protein: CASVSLTGIWNQPQHF.

As concerns this clonotype: This beta chain turned up in a library designed for alpha chains; as an off-target read, its abundance says little. The J gene is TRBJ2-5, the V gene TRBV20-1; unclear D gene. Deletions cut 3 bases from V and 4 bases from J, with 6 bases between. CDR1 is DFQATT and CDR2 is SNEGSKA in the germline V gene (reference sequence). The CDR3 runs 11 residues. CDR3 coding DNA: TGCAGTGCTAGGACGGGAGAGACCCAGTACTTC. This encodes CSARTGETQYF.

This clonotype has ten or more counts. This beta chain is a stray read from a library made for alpha chains; its abundance is not meaningful. V is TRBV28 and J is TRBJ1-1; tentative D call: TRBD1 (6 bases). The CDR3 is 14 residues long. Looked up from germline, CDR1 is MDHEN and CDR2 is SYDVKM. Trimming removed 4 bases from V and 4 bases from J, with 13 bases in between. In DNA form, the CDR3 reads TGTGCCAGCAGTTCGCCCTCCAGGGGCACTGAAGCTTTCTTT. Translated: CASSSPSRGTEAFF.

Worth noting for this clonotype: This beta chain lies outside the target of a library built for alpha chains; its clone size means little. The chain is built from TRBV12-3 or TRBV12-4 and TRBJ2-1; D is ambiguous. The V end lost 8 bases, the J end lost 7 bases, and 9 bases lay between the germline ends. The CDR3 has 11 residues. CDR3 residues: CASGFNNEQFF. In DNA form, the CDR3 reads TGTGCCAGCGGATTCAATAATGAGCAGTTCTTC.

This clonotype has a count of ten or more. The library was prepared for alpha chains; this beta chain is a stray read, so its frequency means little. CDR3 region: CASSDNYGYTF. Written as DNA, the CDR3 is TGTGCCAGCAGCGATAACTATGGCTACACCTTC. The J gene is TRBJ1-2, the V gene TRBV7-9; D not certain. The CDR3 is 11 amino acids. Trimming stripped 5 bases from V and 1 base from J, with 2 bases between. The germline gives CDR1 SEHNR, CDR2 FQNEAQ (reference sequence).

Many counts were recorded for this clonotype. In a library made to pick up alpha chains, this beta chain is a stray read with a size that means little. The V and J genes are TRBV6-5 and TRBJ1-4; D might be TRBD1 (6 bases). The CDR3 consists of 14 residues. CDR1 is MNHEY and CDR2 is SVGAGI in the germline V gene. V lost 5 bases, J lost 8 bases, and 15 bases lay in between. The CDR3 is CASSLTGALEKLFF. The CDR3 nucleotides are TGTGCCAGCAGTCTCACGGGGGCTTTGGAAAAACTGTTTTTT.

This clonotype was seen only a few times. This beta chain slipped into a library made for alpha chains as a stray read, so its size is not meaningful. This chain joins TRBV21-1 and TRBJ2-3; the table calls TRBD2, which could not be checked here. TRBV21-1 corresponds to a pseudogene. The CDR3 covers 22 residues. The CDR3 reads CASSERLIPGLRSGRSTDTQYF. The CDR3 coding sequence is TGTGCCAGCAGCGAAAGGTTGATACCGGGACTACGAAGCGGGAGGTCCACAGATACGCAGTATTTT.

The sample holds many counts of this clonotype. Since it is a stray read in a library aimed at alpha chains, this beta chain has a size that is not meaningful. V usage is TRBV3-1 and J usage is TRBJ2-2; D is possibly TRBD2 (6 bases). Trimming cost V 5 bases and J 1 base, with 14 bases left between them. The length of the CDR3 is 16 residues. CDR1 is LGHDT, CDR2 YNNKEL, per germline (reference sequence). The CDR3 region is CASSSYRRENTGELFF. The CDR3 DNA sequence: TGTGCCAGCAGCTCGTACCGGCGGGAGAACACCGGGGAGCTGTTTTTT.

This clonotype was seen ten or more times. A library made for alpha chains picked up this beta chain off target, so its size means little. J is TRBJ2-7 and V is TRBV12-3 or TRBV12-4; no definite D call. This CDR3 has 11 residues. V dropped 0 bases and J dropped 6 bases, with 3 bases sitting between them. CDR3 sequence: CASSLAPEQYF. CDR3 nucleotide sequence: TGTGCCAGCAGTTTAGCCCCCGAGCAGTACTTC.

This clonotype was seen ten or more times. For a library built for alpha chains, this beta chain is a stray read; little rests on its size. The chain recombines TRBV20-1 with TRBJ2-4, with D tentatively TRBD1 (5 bases). Deletions cut 6 bases from V and 0 bases from J, with 21 bases between. The CDR3 has 17 amino acids. Per the germline V gene, CDR1 is DFQATT and CDR2 is SNEGSKA (reference sequence). The CDR3 reads CSAPLSLKGLAKNIQYF. The CDR3 nucleotides read TGCAGTGCCCCACTGAGTCTAAAGGGGTTAGCCAAAAACATTCAGTACTTC.

By sample fraction, this clonotype is medium-sized (0.01 to 0.1%). The library was prepared for alpha chains; this beta chain is a stray read, so its frequency means little. The rearrangement joins TRBV29-1 to TRBJ2-3, with D unclear. CDR1 and CDR2 (germline): SQVTM, ANQGSEA. Trimming removed 6 bases at V and 6 bases at J, with 16 bases between. The CDR3 spans 13 residues. The CDR3 nucleotides are TGCAGCGTGCTTAAGGATGGATCGGATACGCAGTATTTT. Translation gives CSVLKDGSDTQYF.

This clonotype was detected ten times or more. This beta chain is a stray read from a library made for alpha chains; its abundance is not meaningful. This chain uses TRBV7-2 with TRBJ2-7, with 8 positions matching TRBD2. Germline V gene sequence: CDR1 SGHTA, CDR2 FQGNSA. V lost 1 base to trimming and J lost 7 bases; unmatched junction nucleotides: 6. This CDR3 contains 14 residues. CDR3 protein: CASSLELAGEEQYF. The CDR3 region has the DNA TGTGCCAGCAGCTTAGAGCTAGCGGGTGAAGAGCAGTACTTC.

Notes on this clonotype: This beta chain is an unintended read in a library built for alpha chains; its size means little. The rearrangement links TRBV6-1 to TRBJ2-5; D remains unclear. The V gene lost 8 bases and the J gene lost 1 base, with 8 bases spanning the gap. CDR1 and CDR2 (germline): MNHNS, SASEGT. The CDR3 is 12 amino acids. The DNA of the CDR3 is TGTGCCAGCGGACGGACCCAAGAGACCCAGTACTTC. This encodes CASGRTQETQYF.